The 10 T cell receptor beta chains listed next were all sequenced from one sample in a study of T cell responses to AZD1222 COVID-19 vaccine. Libraries were prepared by immunoSEQ multiplex PCR; TCRdb keeps only in-frame clonotypes and omits some of them. The sample consists of 150,000 or so clones, roughly 92% of them appearing once. Sequencing used peripheral blood, obtained on day 0 of AZD1222 vaccination. These receptors all come from an adult in good health.

The chain combines TRBV29-1 with TRBJ2-3; TRBD2 matches 8 bases. The CDR3 is made up of 15 amino acids. The trim removed 7 bases at V and 6 bases at J, leaving 15 bases unmatched. The germline gives CDR1 SQVTM, CDR2 ANQGSEA. The CDR3 DNA follows: TGCAGCGCTGAGGGGCCGCGGGGGGCCCCGGATACGCAGTATTTT. Translating it yields CSAEGPRGAPDTQYF.

This clone was detected many times. The chain recombines TRBV3-1 (or the pseudogene TRBV3-2) with TRBJ1-5; D not resolved. Trimming stripped 0 bases from V and 8 bases from J, with 8 bases between. The length of the CDR3 is 13 residues. The germline V gene encodes CDR1 LGHDT and CDR2 YNNKEL (reference sequence). CDR3: CASSQDQVEPQHF. As DNA, the CDR3 is TGTGCCAGCAGCCAAGATCAGGTTGAGCCCCAGCATTTT.

This clone was seen a single time. The chain employs TRBV19 and TRBJ1-3; D is unresolved. V lost 4 bases and J 0 bases, leaving 10 bases between the germline ends. This CDR3 has 15 residues. Germline CDR1 and CDR2: LNHDA and SQIVND (reference sequence). CDR3 bases: TGTGCCAGTAGTACGGCAGCTATCTCTGGAAACACCATATATTTT. Translation: CASSTAAISGNTIYF.

V gene TRBV5-1 combines with J gene TRBJ1-2; D unclear. The CDR3 loop spans 15 amino acids. Germline V gene sequence: CDR1 SGHRS, CDR2 YFSETQ. The ends were cut back, 3 bases at V and 4 bases at J, with 16 bases in the middle. The CDR3 protein is CASSSSRGGGYGYTF. The CDR3, as DNA: TGCGCCAGCAGCTCAAGCCGGGGAGGAGGCTATGGCTACACCTTC.

V is TRBV6-5 and J is TRBJ2-7, with 8 bases aligning to TRBD1. The CDR3 spans 13 residues. The germline V gene encodes CDR1 MNHEY and CDR2 SVGAGI. The J segment lost 6 bases and the V segment lost 5 bases, leaving 6 bases of the junction unmatched. This chain's CDR3 is CASSIDRGREQYF. The CDR3 bases are TGTGCCAGCAGTATCGACAGGGGCCGCGAGCAGTACTTC.

The V call is TRBV14, the J call TRBJ2-7; 11 nucleotides align to TRBD2. The length of the CDR3 is 16 residues. V trimming: 3 bases; J trimming: 3 bases; junction bases outside the gene matches: 7. Germline lookup yields CDR1 SGHDN and CDR2 FVKESK. CDR3 loop: CASSQGLAEMVYEQYF. The CDR3 coding sequence is TGTGCCAGCAGCCAGGGACTAGCGGAGATGGTCTACGAGCAGTACTTC.

The chain has TRBV27 and TRBJ2-7; TRBD2 matches at 8 bases. Germline V gene sequence: CDR1 MNHEY, CDR2 SMNVEV (reference sequence). The CDR3 consists of 15 residues. V lost 6 bases to trimming and J lost 1 base; unmatched junction nucleotides: 8. The CDR3 DNA follows: TGTGCCAGCAGCCGCCACGGGGGGGGATCCTACGAGCAGTACTTC. This translates into CASSRHGGGSYEQYF.

The chain uses TRBV5-4 and TRBJ1-2; no reliable D call. Germline values: CDR1 SGHNT, CDR2 YYREEE (reference sequence). This CDR3 is built from 11 residues. Trimming stripped 3 bases from V and 1 base from J, with 1 base between. This CDR3 reads CASSYNYGYTF. The DNA of the CDR3 is TGTGCCAGCAGCTATAACTATGGCTACACCTTC.

The gene calls are TRBV7-9 and TRBJ1-2; no clear D. The CDR3 loop spans 13 amino acids. Deletions cut 5 bases from V and 4 bases from J, with 11 bases between. The germline gives CDR1 SEHNR, CDR2 FQNEAQ (reference sequence). CDR3 bases: TGTGCCAGCAGCCGAGAGGCCATCTATGGCTACACCTTC. This gives the protein CASSREAIYGYTF. Based on the CDR3 plus reference TRBV7-9 and TRBJ1-2, the full variable domain is DTGVSQNPRHKITKRGQNVTFRCDPISEHNRLYWYRQTLGQGPEFLTYFQNEAQLEKSRLLSDRFSAERPKGSFSTLEIQRTEQGDSAMYLCASSREAIYGYTFGSGTRLTVV.

The chain uses TRBV27 and TRBJ1-6; a possible D gene is TRBD1 (6 bases). Germline V gives CDR1 MNHEY, CDR2 SMNVEV (reference sequence). V gave up 7 bases and J gave up 7 bases, with 23 bases separating them. The CDR3 is made up of 17 amino acids. Here the CDR3 reads CASKGDSLTSGNSPLHF. CDR3 DNA: TGTGCCAGCAAGGGGGACTCTCTGACCTCGGGGAATTCACCCCTCCACTTT.